Each of the 3 T cell receptor beta chains below was sequenced from the same sample in a study of technical replicates of blood from a handful of donors. Produced via immunoSEQ multiplex PCR; TCRdb's table is partial and in-frame only. The sample has 70,000 to 85,000 clones, roughly 94% seen once. Material for sequencing was T cells isolated from PBMCs. The receptors derive from a human donor in good health.

J is TRBJ2-1 and V is TRBV27, with 9 bases lining up with TRBD2. With V trimmed by 1 base and J by 9 bases, 10 bases remained unmatched. The CDR3 sequence is 16 residues long. CDR1 MNHEY and CDR2 SMNVEV come from the germline V gene (reference sequence). CDR3 sequence (DNA): TGTGCCAGCAGTTTATGGGTGCGGGAGGGCAACAGTGAGCAGTTCTTC. It is translated as CASSLWVREGNSEQFF.

The V call is TRBV10-2, the J call TRBJ1-3; D possibly corresponds to TRBD1 (6 bases). Trimming removed 3 bases at V and 4 bases at J, with 16 bases between. The CDR3 consists of 16 residues. The V gene's germline CDR1 is WSHSY and CDR2 SAAADI. This CDR3 is CASSDKGGNTGNTIYF. CDR3 sequence (DNA): TGCGCCAGCAGTGATAAAGGGGGAAATACCGGAAACACCATATATTTT.

The rearrangement uses TRBV6-5 and TRBJ1-1, with D uncertain. The ends were cut back, 0 bases at V and 4 bases at J, with 9 bases in the middle. CDR1 and CDR2 from the germline V gene are MNHEY and SVGAGI. The CDR3 consists of 14 residues. The CDR3: CASSYSRRSTEAFF. DNA of the CDR3: TGTGCCAGCAGTTACTCGCGGAGAAGCACTGAAGCTTTCTTT.